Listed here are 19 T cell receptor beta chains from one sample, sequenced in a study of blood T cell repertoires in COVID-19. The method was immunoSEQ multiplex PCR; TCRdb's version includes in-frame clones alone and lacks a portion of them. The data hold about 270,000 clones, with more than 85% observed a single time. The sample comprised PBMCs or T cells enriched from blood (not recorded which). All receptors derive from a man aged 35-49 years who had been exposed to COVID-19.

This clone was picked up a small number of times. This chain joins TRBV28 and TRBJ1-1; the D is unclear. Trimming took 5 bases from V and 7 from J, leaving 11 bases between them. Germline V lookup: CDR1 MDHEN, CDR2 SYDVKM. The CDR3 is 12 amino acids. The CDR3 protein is CASSATGNEAFF. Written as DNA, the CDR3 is TGTGCCAGCAGTGCAACGGGAAATGAAGCTTTCTTT.

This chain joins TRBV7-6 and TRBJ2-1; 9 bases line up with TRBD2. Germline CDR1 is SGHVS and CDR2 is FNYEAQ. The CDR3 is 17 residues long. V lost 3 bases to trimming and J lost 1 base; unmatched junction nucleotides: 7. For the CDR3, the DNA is TGTGCCAGCAGCTTTTTAGCGGGAGAACGATCCTACAATGAGCAGTTCTTC. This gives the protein CASSFLAGERSYNEQFF.

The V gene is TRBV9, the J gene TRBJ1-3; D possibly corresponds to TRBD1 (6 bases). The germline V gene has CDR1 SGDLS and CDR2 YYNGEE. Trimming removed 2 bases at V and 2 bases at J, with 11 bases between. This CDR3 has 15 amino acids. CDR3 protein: CASSVLRDTGNTIYF. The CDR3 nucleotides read TGTGCCAGCAGCGTCTTGAGGGACACTGGAAACACCATATATTTT.

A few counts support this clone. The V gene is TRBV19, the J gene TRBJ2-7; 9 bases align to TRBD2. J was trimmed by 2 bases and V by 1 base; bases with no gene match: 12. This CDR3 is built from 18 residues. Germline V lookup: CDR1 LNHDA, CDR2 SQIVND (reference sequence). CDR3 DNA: TGTGCCAGTAGTATAGTAGGGGGATCAGCGGGAGGCGCCTACGAGCAGTACTTC. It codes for CASSIVGGSAGGAYEQYF. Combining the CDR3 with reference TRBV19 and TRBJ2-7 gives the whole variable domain DGGITQSPKYLFRKEGQNVTLSCEQNLNHDAMYWYRQDPGQGLRLIYYSQIVNDFQKGDIAEGYSVSREKKESFPLTVTSAQKNPTAFYLCASSIVGGSAGGAYEQYFGPGTRLTVT.

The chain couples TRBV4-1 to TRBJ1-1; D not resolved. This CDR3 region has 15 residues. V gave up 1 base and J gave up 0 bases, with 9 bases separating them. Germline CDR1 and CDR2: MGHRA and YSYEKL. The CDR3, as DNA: TGCGCCAGCAGCCAAGTAACAGCTTTGAACACTGAAGCTTTCTTT. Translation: CASSQVTALNTEAFF.

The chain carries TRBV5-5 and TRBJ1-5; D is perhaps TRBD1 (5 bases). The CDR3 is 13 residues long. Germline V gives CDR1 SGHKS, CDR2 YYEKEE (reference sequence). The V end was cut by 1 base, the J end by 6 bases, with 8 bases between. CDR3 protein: CASSLTGTQPQHF. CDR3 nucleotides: TGTGCCAGCAGCTTGACAGGAACTCAGCCCCAGCATTTT.

CDR3 nucleotides: TGTGCCAGCAGTCTCGACCTTAGCAGCAATCAGCCCCAGCATTTT. Translated, it gives CASSLDLSSNQPQHF. The J gene is TRBJ1-5, the V gene TRBV2; unclear D gene. V was pared by 5 bases and J by 1 base, with 12 bases between. This CDR3 spans 15 amino acids. Germline V CDR1 and CDR2: SNHLY, FYNNEI.

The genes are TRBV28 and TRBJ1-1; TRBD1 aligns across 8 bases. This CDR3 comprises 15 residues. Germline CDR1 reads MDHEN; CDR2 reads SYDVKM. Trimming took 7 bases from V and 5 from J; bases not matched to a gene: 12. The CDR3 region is CASNLSQGGKTEAFF. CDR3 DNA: TGTGCCAGCAACCTATCACAGGGGGGAAAAACTGAAGCTTTCTTT.

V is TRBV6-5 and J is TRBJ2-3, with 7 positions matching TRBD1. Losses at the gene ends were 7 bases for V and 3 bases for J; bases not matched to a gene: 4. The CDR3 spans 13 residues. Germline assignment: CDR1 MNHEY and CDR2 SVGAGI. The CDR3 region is CASTTQGTDTQYF. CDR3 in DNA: TGTGCCAGCACCACACAGGGGACAGATACGCAGTATTTT.

CDR3 in amino acids: CASSLRGQGNNSPLHF. The DNA for the CDR3 is TGTGCCAGCAGCCTCCGAGGACAGGGGAATAATTCACCCCTCCACTTT. The chain combines TRBV3-1 (or the pseudogene TRBV3-2) with TRBJ1-6, with 9 bases identical to TRBD1. Germline V CDR1 and CDR2: LGHDT, YNNKEL (reference sequence). After removal of 4 bases from V and 5 bases from J, the junction contained 6 bases not matched to a gene. This CDR3 has 16 residues.

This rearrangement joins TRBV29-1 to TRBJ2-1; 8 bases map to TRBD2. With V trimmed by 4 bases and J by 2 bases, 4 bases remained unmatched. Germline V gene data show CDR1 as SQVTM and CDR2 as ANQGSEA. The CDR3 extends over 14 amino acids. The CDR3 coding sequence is TGCAGCGTTGGGATTAGCGGGACCTACAATGAGCAGTTCTTC. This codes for CSVGISGTYNEQFF.

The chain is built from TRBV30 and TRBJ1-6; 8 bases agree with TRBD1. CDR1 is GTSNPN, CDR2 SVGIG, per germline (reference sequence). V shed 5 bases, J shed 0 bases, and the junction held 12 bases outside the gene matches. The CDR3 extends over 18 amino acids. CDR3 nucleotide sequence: TGTGCCTGGGGGGGGACAGGTGAAATGAGCTCCTATAATTCACCCCTCCACTTT. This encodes CAWGGTGEMSSYNSPLHF.

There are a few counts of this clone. The CDR3 region has the DNA TGTGCCAGCAGCTTAGTACAGGGAGAATATGGCTACACCTTC. It encodes CASSLVQGEYGYTF. The chain carries TRBV7-9 and TRBJ1-2; the D gene is possibly TRBD1 (6 bases). Per the germline V gene, CDR1 is SEHNR and CDR2 is FQNEAQ (reference sequence). With 1 base removed from V and 5 bases from J, the gap between germline ends came to 11 bases. This CDR3 is 14 amino acids long.

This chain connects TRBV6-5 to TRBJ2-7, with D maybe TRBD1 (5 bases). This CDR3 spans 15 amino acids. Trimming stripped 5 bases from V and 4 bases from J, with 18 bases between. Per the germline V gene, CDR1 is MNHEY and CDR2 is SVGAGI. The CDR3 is CASSNVAGITYEQYF. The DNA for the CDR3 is TGTGCCAGCAGTAACGTGGCAGGGATTACGTACGAGCAGTACTTC.

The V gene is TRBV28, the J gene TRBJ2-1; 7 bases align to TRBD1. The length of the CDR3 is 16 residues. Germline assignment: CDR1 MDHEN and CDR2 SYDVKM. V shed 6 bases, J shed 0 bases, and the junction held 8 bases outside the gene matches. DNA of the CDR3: TGTGCCAGCAGCCCTGCGAGGGACAGCTCCTACAATGAGCAGTTCTTC. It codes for CASSPARDSSYNEQFF.

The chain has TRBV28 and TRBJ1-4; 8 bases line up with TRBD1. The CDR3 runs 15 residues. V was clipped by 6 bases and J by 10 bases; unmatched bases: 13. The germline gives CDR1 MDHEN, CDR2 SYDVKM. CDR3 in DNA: TGTGCCAGCAGCCGCCGGACAGGGCGACAAGCAAAACTGTTTTTT. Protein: CASSRRTGRQAKLFF.

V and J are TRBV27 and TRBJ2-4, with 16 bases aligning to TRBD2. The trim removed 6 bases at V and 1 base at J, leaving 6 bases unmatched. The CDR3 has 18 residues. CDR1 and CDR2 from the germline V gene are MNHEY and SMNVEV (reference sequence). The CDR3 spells CASRPGLAGGPAKNIQYF. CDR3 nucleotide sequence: TGTGCCAGCAGACCGGGACTAGCGGGAGGGCCTGCCAAAAACATTCAGTACTTC.

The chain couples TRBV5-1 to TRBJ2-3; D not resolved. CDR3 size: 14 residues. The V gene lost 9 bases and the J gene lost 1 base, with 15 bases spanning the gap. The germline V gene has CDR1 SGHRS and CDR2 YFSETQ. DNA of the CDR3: TGCGCCACCAAGTCCGGGTTAGGCACAGATACGCAGTATTTT. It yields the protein CATKSGLGTDTQYF. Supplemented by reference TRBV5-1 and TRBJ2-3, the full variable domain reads KAGVTQTPRYLIKTRGQQVTLSCSPISGHRSVSWYQQTPGQGLQFLFEYFSETQRNKGNFPGRFSGRQFSNSRSEMNVSTLELGDSALYLCATKSGLGTDTQYFGPGTRLTVL.

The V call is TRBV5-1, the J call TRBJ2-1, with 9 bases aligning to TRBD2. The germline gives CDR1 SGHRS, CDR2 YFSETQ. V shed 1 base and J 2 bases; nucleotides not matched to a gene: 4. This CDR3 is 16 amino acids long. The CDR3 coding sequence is TGCGCCAGCAGCTTGACTAGCGGGCCGACCTACAATGAGCAGTTCTTC. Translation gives CASSLTSGPTYNEQFF.